The clone carrying this T cell receptor beta chain showed up just a few times. TCRdb ran MiXCR on the RT-PCR reads and lists one entry per CDR3 protein. The profile shows hundreds of thousands of distinct CDR3 sequences, more than 15% of them singletons. Trimming left V 0 bases short and J 8 bases short, with 7 bases between. CDR3 length: 11 amino acids. Germline values: CDR1 GTSNPN, CDR2 SVGIG (reference sequence). These data are taken from a study of patients and donors after allogeneic stem cell transplantation. The sequence was collected from a human donor who was either an allogeneic HSCT recipient or a stem cell or donor lymphocyte infusion donor (not recorded which). It is not recorded whose cells these are; they may come from a transplant donor. Sequenced sample: blood, either unsorted or a sorted T cell fraction (not recorded which). V usage is TRBV30 and J usage is TRBJ1-2; D possibly corresponds to TRBD1 (6 bases). CDR3: CAWSVTGGYTF. The CDR3 DNA sequence: TGTGCCTGGAGTGTCACAGGGGGCTACACCTTC.